This is a list of T cell receptor beta chains from one sample in a study of shared clonotypes between healthy human individuals. Profiled with immunoSEQ multiplex PCR; TCRdb holds only in-frame clones, not every one. The table shows 550,000 to 750,000 clones, with 95% to 96% occurring only once. Sequences were obtained from naive CD8+ T cells sorted from blood. Receptors originate from a woman aged 25-40 years in good health. Both conserved end residues are trimmed from each CDR3. Each record gives: CDR3 length, V gene, CDR3 protein.

>11|TRBV27
ASSLSGGSEQY
>12|TRBV27
ASSFAGNGNTIY
>18|TRBV9
ASSPVGGSPGGYSNQPQH
>12|TRBV11-1
ASSLRAGVDEQF
>14|TRBV7-8
ASSLLGQGAIDTQY
>12|TRBV5-1
ASSLGRSSYEQY
>13|TRBV11-2
ASSFILAGHNEQF
>10|TRBV6-5
ASSAHPYEQY
>13|TRBV6-6
ASSPYAGGFYGYT
>9|TRBV2
ASRDTLFAF
>13|TRBV5-8
ASSFVGSPYNEQF
>13|TRBV4-1
ASSLLGPRGDEQY
>12|TRBV6-1
ASRNLDGGEKLF
>13|TRBV7-3
ASSSTSGSEDTQY
>11|TRBV28
ASSLGQGSEAF
>14|TRBV11-2
ASSPEAGLLYNEQF
>12|TRBV7-9
ASSPSGGLSPLH
>11|TRBV5-1
ASSQGGDTEAF
>12|TRBV28
ASSGTERDNEQF
>12|TRBV5-1
ASSWDSGTGELF
>13|TRBV27
ASRFAGPGYNEQF
>12|TRBV5-4
ASSLDLLGPEQY
>13|TRBV27
ASSLILAAYNEQF
>12|TRBV29-1
SALTSQGPYEQY
>12|TRBV5-1
ASSPRGSYNEQF
>16|TRBV9
ASSVEKGTNANTGELF
>13|TRBV7-9
ASTQPQGGDNEQY
>13|TRBV27
ASSLSSGVTYEQY
>14|TRBV28
ASSFRSGGPNYGYT
>10|TRBV6-6
ASSYSPYEQY
>11|TRBV7-9
ASSSDGRYEQY
>12|TRBV19
ASSWRGSYNEQF
>13|TRBV29-1
SVEPTGGFWYEQY
>13|TRBV27
ASSLFAVSSYEQY
>12|TRBV9
ASSVSGGTGEQY
>12|TRBV9
ASTRTSGTDTQY
>14|TRBV5-1
ASSLTGVLPLDTQY
>11|TRBV4-2
ASSQDLHNEQF
>13|TRBV19
ASSMGGGTSGELF
>13|TRBV28
ASRASGGSNQPQH
>12|TRBV19
ASGDRARSYEQY
>13|TRBV28
ASSSTRDNQNIQY
>9|TRBV10-2
ASSEGNTIY
>11|TRBV5-6
ASSFGLNQPQH
>13|TRBV9
ASSVGQTSTDTQY
>13|TRBV27
ASSPGTRNPYEQY
>14|TRBV4-1
ASSHRLAGGLYEQY
>13|TRBV5-8
ASSLALGANQPQH
>11|TRBV27
ASSSSGGGTQY
>12|TRBV9
ASSVGSGADTQY